Sequencing of this TCR beta chain was carried out in a study of T-cell reconstitution after alpha-beta-depleted transplantation in children. The table lists this clonotype with a few counts. The antigen remains unidentified. As it was prepared, the TCRbeta library received unique molecular identifiers. TCRdb recomputed calls from the PCR reads with MiXCR, one row per CDR3 protein. The repertoire has some 840,000 distinct CDR3 sequences, roughly 15% of them found once; the top ten carry 5%. Study-wide results and limits: Most T-cell counts and diversity one year after the transplant came from T cells that were newly produced. As was reported, about two months after transplant, alpha-beta T cells came from several hundred expanded graft clones. High day-60 TCRbeta diversity in some patients came from surviving recipient T cells and thymic progenitors.

The TCR comes from a male patient between 5 and 17 years old who had a stem cell transplant for acute lymphoblastic leukemia, so the T cells may come from the graft donor. Here the sequenced sample was PBMCs, mostly from graft donor cells, taken 360 days after TCRalphabeta/CD19-depleted stem cell transplant.

The DNA of the CDR3 is TGCAGTGCTAGTGGACTGACCAATCAGCCCCAGCATTTT. Its protein product is CSASGLTNQPQHF. The V and J genes are TRBV20-1 and TRBJ1-5, with D unresolved. V was trimmed by 3 bases and J by 3 bases, leaving 9 bases between them. In germline, CDR1 is DFQATT, CDR2 SNEGSKA (reference sequence). CDR3 length equals 13 residues.